Below, 32 T cell receptor beta chains from the same sample are listed, as sequenced in a study of post-analysis software for immune sequencing data. Study-wide results and limits: Patients carried five TRBV segments more frequently than controls did, and TRBV5-6, TRBV5-1 and TRBV20-1 were among them.

Antigens for these TCRs are unknown. Unique-molecular-identifier-tagged TCR beta cDNA libraries were used. TCRdb re-called the PCR reads through MiXCR, storing one row per CDR3 protein. The sample has hundreds of thousands of distinct CDR3 sequences; less than 35% are singletons. Source material: blood. These receptors all come from a girl aged 5 to 17 with multiple sclerosis.

The CDR3 reads CSVPSGRANEQFF. The CDR3 bases are TGCAGCGTTCCTAGCGGGAGAGCGAATGAGCAGTTCTTC. This chain connects TRBV29-1 to TRBJ2-1, with 10 bases aligning to TRBD2. Trimming removed 5 bases from V and 7 bases from J; junction bases left unmatched: 5. The CDR3 has 13 amino acids. The germline CDR1 and CDR2 sequences are SQVTM and ANQGSEA.

This clonotype was observed many times. The chain is built from TRBV5-1 and TRBJ2-7; D uncertain. Germline CDR1 and CDR2: SGHRS and YFSETQ. The ends were cut back, 5 bases at V and 5 bases at J, with 20 bases in the middle. The CDR3 has 15 residues. The CDR3 here is CASREDGRQVDEQYF. The DNA of the CDR3 is TGCGCCAGCAGAGAGGACGGCCGGCAGGTCGACGAGCAGTACTTC.

This chain connects TRBV4-1 to TRBJ1-6; no clear D. The CDR3 has 15 residues. V shed 0 bases and J shed 7 bases, with 10 bases lying between them. Germline V lookup: CDR1 MGHRA, CDR2 YSYEKL. CDR3 sequence reads: CASSQDVAANSPLHF. The CDR3 DNA sequence: TGCGCCAGCAGCCAAGATGTCGCGGCGAATTCACCCCTCCACTTT.

This sequence joins TRBV29-1 and TRBJ1-5, with no clear D. This CDR3 is 14 amino acids long. Looked up from germline, CDR1 is SQVTM and CDR2 is ANQGSEA. Deletions cut 7 bases from V and 2 bases from J, with 15 bases between. This chain's CDR3 is CSAAEGGGNQPQHF. The CDR3, as DNA: TGCAGCGCCGCCGAGGGTGGTGGCAATCAGCCCCAGCATTTT.

A few counts support this clonotype. The chain combines TRBV12-3 or TRBV12-4 with TRBJ1-2; D remains ambiguous. Trimming shortened V by 2 bases and J by 0 bases, and 13 bases separated the two germline ends. The CDR3 is made up of 16 amino acids. The CDR3 DNA reads TGTGCCAGCAGTTTAAGATCCCGCGCTCCTAACTATGGCTACACCTTC. Protein product: CASSLRSRAPNYGYTF.

V is TRBV7-8 and J is TRBJ2-5, with D possibly TRBD2 on 5 matching bases. The DNA end is a closer match to TRBJ2-7, so the J assignment may be wrong. CDR3 size: 14 residues. Germline loops: CDR1 SGHVS, CDR2 FQNEAQ. As DNA, the CDR3 is TGTGCCAGCAGCTTATCTCTAGCCTCCTACGAGCAGTACTTC. Translating it yields CASSLSLASYEQYF.

The V and J genes are TRBV19 and TRBJ2-1; 12 bases line up with TRBD2. This CDR3 is 18 amino acids long. Germline V gene sequence: CDR1 LNHDA, CDR2 SQIVND (reference sequence). J was trimmed by 2 bases and V by 9 bases; bases with no gene match: 14. The DNA for the CDR3 is TGTGCCAGCTCAAGACTAGCGGGAGCACCATTACCCTACAATGAGCAGTTCTTC. Its translation: CASSRLAGAPLPYNEQFF.

This chain links TRBV5-1 with TRBJ1-4, with 8 bases fitting TRBD1. J was trimmed by 8 bases and V by 3 bases; bases with no gene match: 21. Germline assignment: CDR1 SGHRS and CDR2 YFSETQ. This CDR3 contains 19 residues. CDR3 in DNA: TGCGCCAGCAGCTCGGGACTACAGGGGGTCAAACTTAGCGGGGAAAAACTGTTTTTT. This codes for CASSSGLQGVKLSGEKLFF.

As to this clonotype: A junction boundary mismatches the germline segment, possibly from a read error. V usage is TRBV7-8 and J usage is TRBJ2-3; D might be TRBD2 (5 bases). Germline V gene lookup returns CDR1 SGHVS and CDR2 FQNEAQ. There are 15 residues in the CDR3. CDR3 sequence reads: CASSSQMGSTDAQYF. The CDR3 region has the DNA TGTGCCAGCAGTTCTCAAATGGGGAGCACAGATGCGCAGTATTTT.

This clonotype has just a few counts. The chain couples TRBV9 to TRBJ2-1; the D gene is possibly TRBD2 (5 bases). V shed 3 bases and J shed 0 bases, with 10 bases lying between them. The CDR3 spans 15 residues. Per the germline V gene, CDR1 is SGDLS and CDR2 is YYNGEE. CDR3 in amino acids: CASSGGSSSYNEQFF. The CDR3 bases are TGTGCCAGCAGCGGAGGGAGCAGCTCCTACAATGAGCAGTTCTTC.

This clonotype was detected ten times or more. The chain is built from TRBV6-5 and TRBJ2-5; the D gene is possibly TRBD2 (5 bases). This CDR3 is 16 amino acids long. Germline values: CDR1 MNHEY, CDR2 SVGAGI. V was clipped by 6 bases and J by 0 bases, with 17 bases between them. In DNA, the CDR3 is TGTGCCAGCAGCCCCGCGGGCACCCAGTACCAAGAGACCCAGTACTTC. This gives the protein CASSPAGTQYQETQYF.

This clonotype occurred many times. The gene calls are TRBV29-1 and TRBJ2-3; 8 bases agree with TRBD2. Germline trimming cut 4 bases from V and 4 bases from J; bases unmatched to any gene: 4. Germline V gene lookup returns CDR1 SQVTM and CDR2 ANQGSEA. The CDR3 sequence is 13 residues long. The CDR3 coding sequence is TGCAGCGTTGGGCTAGCGGGCGCAGATACGCAGTATTTT. It codes for CSVGLAGADTQYF.

The chain recombines TRBV20-1 with TRBJ1-2, with 9 positions matching TRBD1. Germline CDR1 and CDR2: DFQATT and SNEGSKA (reference sequence). The V gene end was trimmed by 4 bases and the J gene end by 5 bases; junction bases not matched to a gene: 8. The CDR3 is 14 residues long. CDR3 DNA sequence: TGCAGTGCTACATCGACAGGGGGAGGGTATGGCTACACCTTC. This gives the protein CSATSTGGGYGYTF.

The chain recombines TRBV4-3 with TRBJ1-5, with a possible D match to TRBD1 (5 bases). This CDR3 has 15 residues. Looked up from germline, CDR1 is LGHNA and CDR2 is YSLEER. V was shortened by 3 bases and J by 5 bases, with 14 bases between the two germline ends. CDR3 residues: CASSHRRGGDQPQHF. In DNA form, the CDR3 reads TGCGCCAGCAGCCACAGAAGGGGTGGGGATCAGCCCCAGCATTTT.

V usage is TRBV27 and J usage is TRBJ1-5; the D gene is possibly TRBD1 (6 bases). Germline loops: CDR1 MNHEY, CDR2 SMNVEV (reference sequence). This CDR3 contains 15 residues. Trimming took off 3 bases at V and 0 bases at J, with 9 bases between the two ends. CDR3 residues: CASSLRRGSNQPQHF. The CDR3 region has the DNA TGTGCCAGCAGTTTGCGCAGGGGTAGCAATCAGCCCCAGCATTTT.

The chain combines TRBV20-1 with TRBJ1-5, with 9 nucleotides matching TRBD1. The CDR3 is 15 amino acids. V gave up 6 bases and J gave up 1 base; unmatched junction bases: 7. The germline CDR1 and CDR2 sequences are DFQATT and SNEGSKA (reference sequence). The CDR3 here is CSAHTGGGSNQPQHF. The CDR3 DNA follows: TGCAGTGCACACACAGGGGGCGGGAGCAATCAGCCCCAGCATTTT.

The sample holds a few counts of this clonotype. V usage is TRBV28 and J usage is TRBJ2-5; D remains unclear. This CDR3 is 15 amino acids long. The V gene's germline CDR1 is MDHEN and CDR2 SYDVKM. The V end was cut by 7 bases, the J end by 5 bases, with 20 bases between. CDR3 in amino acids: CASTSVGLGEETQYF. As DNA, the CDR3 is TGTGCCAGCACTTCAGTTGGGTTAGGAGAGGAGACCCAGTACTTC.

The rearrangement uses TRBV12-2 and TRBJ2-5; the D call in the table, TRBD2, was not verified against the DNA. TRBV12-2 is labeled a pseudogene. The CDR3 loop spans 18 amino acids. Written as DNA, the CDR3 is TGTGCAAGTCGCTCCGGACTAGCGGGAGGGCCTTTAGGAGAGACCCAGTACTTC. Encoded protein: CASRSGLAGGPLGETQYF.

This clonotype was seen only once. The rearrangement uses TRBV3-1 and TRBJ1-5; D remains ambiguous. Germline loops: CDR1 LGHDT, CDR2 YNNKEL (reference sequence). Deletions cut 0 bases from V and 4 bases from J, with 7 bases between. The CDR3 has 14 amino acids. The CDR3 nucleotides are TGTGCCAGCAGCCAAGATTGGGGAAATCAGCCCCAGCATTTT. Translating gives CASSQDWGNQPQHF.

This sequence joins TRBV13 and TRBJ1-4; 9 nucleotides align to TRBD1. V was pared by 5 bases and J by 8 bases, with 9 bases of the junction left unmatched. The CDR3 loop spans 15 amino acids. Germline V lookup: CDR1 PRHDT, CDR2 FYEKMQ (reference sequence). The CDR3 here is CASSASGQGDEKLFF. The CDR3 DNA is TGTGCCAGCAGCGCCTCGGGACAGGGCGACGAAAAACTGTTTTTT.

CDR3 coding DNA: TGTGCCAGCAGCCCCGTGGGAGGTCCATTCACTGAAGCTTTCTTT. The encoded protein is CASSPVGGPFTEAFF. V is TRBV14 and J is TRBJ1-1; D is uncertain. The V gene's germline CDR1 is SGHDN and CDR2 FVKESK. V shed 4 bases and J shed 4 bases, with 16 bases lying between them. The CDR3 has 15 amino acids.

The chain joins TRBV25-1 to TRBJ1-1, with TRBD1 as a possible D gene (6 bases). CDR3 length: 13 amino acids. Per the germline V gene, CDR1 is MGHDK and CDR2 is SYGVNS. V dropped 6 bases and J dropped 6 bases, with 14 bases sitting between them. The CDR3 coding sequence is TGTGCCAGCAGAAGGGGGGGCACCCCTGAAGCTTTCTTT. It is translated as CASRRGGTPEAFF.

This chain uses TRBV24-1 with TRBJ2-1, with unresolved D. Trimming removed 1 base from V and 6 bases from J, with 9 bases in between. Germline assignment: CDR1 KGHDR and CDR2 SFDVKD. The CDR3 contains 14 residues. The CDR3 is CATSDFGQPNEQFF. The DNA of the CDR3 is TGTGCCACCAGTGATTTTGGGCAGCCCAATGAGCAGTTCTTC.

This clonotype was seen a few times. The chain couples TRBV21-1 to TRBJ1-2; TRBD1 is the table's D call and was not checked against the DNA. TRBV21-1 has pseudogene status. The length of the CDR3 is 13 residues. The CDR3 region is CASSQRGVPGYTF. CDR3 DNA sequence: TGTGCCAGCAGCCAAAGGGGGGTCCCTGGCTACACCTTC.

The chain has TRBV5-6 and TRBJ2-3; 11 nucleotides align to TRBD2. The junction had 8 bases not matched to a gene; V was cut back by 4 bases and J by 1 base. CDR3 size: 17 residues. Germline V lookup: CDR1 SGHDT, CDR2 YYEEEE. CDR3 nucleotides: TGTGCCAGCAGCCCCCCTAGCGGGGGGCTGGGCACAGATACGCAGTATTTT. As protein: CASSPPSGGLGTDTQYF.

The chain is built from TRBV3-1 and TRBJ2-4, with D perhaps matching TRBD1 or TRBD2 (6 bases each). CDR3 length: 12 amino acids. Germline lookup yields CDR1 LGHDT and CDR2 YNNKEL (reference sequence). V was clipped by 1 base and J by 10 bases, with 8 bases between them. CDR3 coding DNA: TGTGCCAGCAGCCAAGGAGGGGGGATTCAGTACTTC. Translating gives CASSQGGGIQYF.

This clonotype was seen more than once but under ten times. This sequence joins TRBV6-5 and TRBJ1-5; tentative D call: TRBD1 (5 bases). V lost 2 bases, J lost 0 bases, and 14 bases lay in between. This CDR3 is built from 17 residues. Germline V gene sequence: CDR1 MNHEY, CDR2 SVGAGI. CDR3 bases: TGTGCCAGCAGTTACGCCAAGGGACGGAATAGCAATCAGCCCCAGCATTTT. Translating gives CASSYAKGRNSNQPQHF.

There are a few counts of this clonotype. The chain combines TRBV29-1 with TRBJ2-3; D uncertain. The CDR3 is 11 residues long. CDR1 and CDR2 from the germline V gene are SQVTM and ANQGSEA. V shed 4 bases and J shed 8 bases, with 10 bases lying between them. As DNA, the CDR3 is TGCAGCGTTGCTAGGGTTGCTACGCAGTATTTT. Amino acid sequence: CSVARVATQYF.

This clonotype was observed many times. V usage is TRBV29-1 and J usage is TRBJ2-7; 9 nucleotides line up with TRBD1. Germline trimming cut 6 bases from V and 2 bases from J; bases unmatched to any gene: 8. CDR1 and CDR2 from the germline V gene are SQVTM and ANQGSEA. The CDR3 spans 14 residues. Here the CDR3 reads CSVRGQGTTYEQYF. In DNA form, the CDR3 reads TGCAGCGTCCGAGGACAGGGGACAACCTACGAGCAGTACTTC.

This clonotype was counted ten times or more. The chain recombines TRBV5-1 with TRBJ2-5, with TRBD1 as a possible D gene (5 bases). Deletions cut 0 bases from V and 5 bases from J, with 11 bases between. The CDR3 consists of 14 residues. In germline, CDR1 is SGHRS, CDR2 YFSETQ. CDR3 in amino acids: CASSLALGRETQYF. The CDR3 DNA sequence: TGCGCCAGCAGCTTGGCTCTGGGGCGGGAGACCCAGTACTTC.

This clonotype appeared a few times. The chain links TRBV6-5 to TRBJ2-1; tentatively, D is TRBD1 or TRBD2 (5 bases each). Germline V gives CDR1 MNHEY, CDR2 SVGAGI. The germline V and J ends were trimmed by 4 bases and 2 bases, with 12 bases remaining between them. CDR3 length equals 15 residues. In DNA form, the CDR3 reads TGTGCCAGCAGTTCTAAAGGGACCCCCTACAATGAGCAGTTCTTC. Translation gives CASSSKGTPYNEQFF.

V gene TRBV6-1 combines with J gene TRBJ2-5; the match to TRBD2 covers 9 bases. The CDR3 runs 15 residues. J gave up 2 bases and V 2 bases, and 3 bases lay outside the gene matches. Looked up from germline, CDR1 is MNHNS and CDR2 is SASEGT. CDR3 coding DNA: TGTGCCAGCAGTGAACTAGCGGGGCGGCAAGAGACCCAGTACTTC. This encodes CASSELAGRQETQYF.